The 30 T cell receptor beta chains reported below all come from one sample, sequenced in a study of OX40 agonist ivuxolimab in advanced cancers. Only in-frame clones appear in the TCRdb table, and some are missing; sequencing was by immunoSEQ multiplex PCR. Here the sample spans about 28,000 clones, about 80% being singletons. This specimen was CD4+ or CD8+ T cells sorted from blood, taken in a trial of the OX40 agonist ivuxolimab. The receptors derive from an adult with an advanced solid tumor such as melanoma, head and neck, liver or kidney cancer.

V and J are TRBV29-1 and TRBJ2-1, with a weak D call TRBD1 (6 bases). CDR3 length: 11 amino acids. CDR1 SQVTM and CDR2 ANQGSEA come from the germline V gene. V was clipped by 6 bases and J by 8 bases, with 11 bases between them. The CDR3 coding sequence is TGCAGCGTCGCACAGGGCTATGAGCAGTTCTTC. This codes for CSVAQGYEQFF.

This clone came up once. The chain joins TRBV10-3 to TRBJ2-7, with D perhaps matching TRBD1 or TRBD2 (6 bases each). Looked up from germline, CDR1 is ENHRY and CDR2 is SYGVKD. This CDR3 region has 17 residues. V was cut by 3 bases and J by 0 bases, with 18 bases left in between. The CDR3 protein is CAISDLDRGASSYEQYF. DNA for the CDR3: TGTGCCATCAGTGACCTCGATAGGGGGGCAAGCTCCTACGAGCAGTACTTC.

This clone is labeled medium-sized. The sample contains more than one DNA sequence encoding this CDR3. The genes are TRBV4-3 and TRBJ1-6; 9 nucleotides match TRBD1. The CDR3 is 18 amino acids. Trimming removed 0 bases from V and 3 bases from J; junction bases left unmatched: 6. Germline CDR1 reads LGHNA; CDR2 reads YSLEER. Here the CDR3 DNA reads TGCGCCAGCAGCCAAGATGGGACAGGGTCGTACTATAATTCACCCCTCCACTTT. Protein sequence: CASSQDGTGSYYNSPLHF.

This clone was recorded a few times. V usage is TRBV25-1 and J usage is TRBJ1-2; D remains unclear. The CDR3 is 15 amino acids. Germline CDR1 reads MGHDK; CDR2 reads SYGVNS. Deletions cut 0 bases from V and 4 bases from J, with 12 bases between. Here the CDR3 reads CASSEYSVGGYGYTF. CDR3 nucleotides: TGTGCCAGCAGTGAATATAGTGTCGGCGGCTATGGCTACACCTTC.

The V and J genes are TRBV27 and TRBJ2-1; D tentatively reads TRBD1 or TRBD2 (7 bases each). Germline V gives CDR1 MNHEY, CDR2 SMNVEV (reference sequence). The length of the CDR3 is 16 residues. Trimming took off 4 bases at V and 3 bases at J, with 16 bases between the two ends. CDR3 region: CASSSGGGLLYNEQFF. CDR3 coding DNA: TGTGCCAGCAGTTCAGGGGGGGGACTCCTCTACAATGAGCAGTTCTTC.

The CDR3 DNA sequence: TGTGCCAGCAGCGGCGGGACAGGGAGAACCGGGGAGCTGTTTTTT. Its translation is CASSGGTGRTGELFF. The gene calls are TRBV11-1 and TRBJ2-2; 9 bases align to TRBD1. CDR3 length: 15 residues. CDR1 SGHAT and CDR2 FQDESV come from the germline V gene (reference sequence). The J segment lost 5 bases and the V segment lost 5 bases, leaving 6 bases of the junction unmatched.

As to this clone: This likely reflects a read error, since a far larger clone is one base away. This chain uses TRBV4-3 with TRBJ2-6; the D call may be TRBD1 or TRBD2 (5 bases each). CDR1 is LGHNA, CDR2 YSLEER, per germline. This CDR3 has 17 amino acids. V gave up 0 bases and J gave up 0 bases, with 9 bases separating them. CDR3 sequence: CASSQDLRGSGANVLTF. The CDR3 DNA follows: TGCGCCAGCAGCCAAGATCTGAGGGGCTCTGGGGCCAACGTCCTGACTTTC.

The CDR3 region is CASSLIWTSGETQYF. As DNA, the CDR3 is TGCGCCAGCAGCTTGATCTGGACTAGCGGCGAGACCCAGTACTTC. This chain joins TRBV5-1 and TRBJ2-5; TRBD2 agrees at 10 bases. With 1 base clipped from V and 5 bases from J, the junction kept 5 bases outside the gene matches. Germline V gene lookup returns CDR1 SGHRS and CDR2 YFSETQ. The CDR3 is made up of 15 amino acids.

The rearrangement joins TRBV9 to TRBJ2-3; D ambiguous. Germline lookup yields CDR1 SGDLS and CDR2 YYNGEE. This CDR3 region has 15 residues. V lost 0 bases to trimming and J lost 4 bases, with 12 bases between them. CDR3 residues: CASSVVAPGADTQYF. In DNA, the CDR3 is TGTGCCAGCAGCGTAGTGGCCCCTGGCGCAGATACGCAGTATTTT.

The V and J genes are TRBV19 and TRBJ1-5; TRBD1 matches 11 bases. With 5 bases clipped from V and 4 bases from J, the junction kept 10 bases outside the gene matches. The CDR3 extends over 17 amino acids. The germline CDR1 and CDR2 sequences are LNHDA and SQIVND (reference sequence). CDR3 protein: CASSPWTGGLGNQPQHF. For the CDR3, the DNA is TGTGCCAGTAGTCCATGGACAGGGGGCTTAGGGAATCAGCCCCAGCATTTT.

With respect to this clone: At one end the junction does not follow the germline gene, possibly because of a read error. This rearrangement joins TRBV4-1 to TRBJ1-1; TRBD1 aligns across 7 bases. CDR1 MGHRA and CDR2 YSYEKL come from the germline V gene. CDR3 length equals 14 residues. The CDR3 reads CASSPHSGTALADF. In nucleotides, the CDR3 is TGCGCCAGCAGCCCACACTCCGGGACAGCCTTGGCGGATTTT.

This chain uses TRBV6-5 with TRBJ1-3, with 8 bases lining up with TRBD1. The CDR3 runs 13 residues. Germline CDR1 is MNHEY and CDR2 is SVGAGI. The junction had 3 bases not matched to a gene; V was cut back by 6 bases and J by 5 bases. CDR3 sequence reads: CASSRGLRNTIYF. Written as DNA, the CDR3 is TGTGCCAGCAGCAGGGGGCTCAGAAACACCATATATTTT.

The chain couples TRBV6-5 to TRBJ1-2; D may be TRBD1 (6 bases). Trimming cost V 10 bases and J 8 bases, with 20 bases left between them. Germline assignment: CDR1 MNHEY and CDR2 SVGAGI. The CDR3 length is 13 residues. The CDR3 nucleotides read TGTGCCACCACACCCTTACAGGGCGAGGGCTACACCTTC. Its translation: CATTPLQGEGYTF.

The chain has TRBV6-9 and TRBJ1-1; D uncertain. The CDR3 length is 13 residues. V was clipped by 6 bases and J by 0 bases, with 8 bases between them. CDR1 is MNHGY and CDR2 is SVAAGI in the germline V gene. As DNA, the CDR3 is TGTGCCAGCAGCCTCGTAATGAACACTGAAGCTTTCTTT. It translates to CASSLVMNTEAFF.

The chain joins TRBV6-5 to TRBJ1-3; D might be TRBD1 (5 bases). This CDR3 contains 14 residues. Germline values: CDR1 MNHEY, CDR2 SVGAGI. The ends were cut back, 2 bases at V and 8 bases at J, with 13 bases in the middle. The CDR3 protein is CASSYAQGGDTIYF. CDR3 DNA: TGTGCCAGCAGTTACGCCCAGGGAGGAGACACCATATATTTT.

The rearrangement joins TRBV14 to TRBJ1-1; the match to TRBD1 covers 7 bases. CDR1 and CDR2 (germline): SGHDN, FVKESK. There are 18 residues in the CDR3. J lost 4 bases, V lost 2 bases, and 16 bases had no gene match. The CDR3 coding sequence is TGTGCCAGCAGCCAAACAGGACAGGCCGTGTGGGCGAGCACTGAAGCTTTCTTT. This sequence encodes CASSQTGQAVWASTEAFF.

The chain uses TRBV10-3 and TRBJ2-1; weak D call: TRBD2 (6 bases). The CDR3 contains 16 residues. V gave up 11 bases and J gave up 3 bases, with 23 bases separating them. Germline assignment: CDR1 ENHRY and CDR2 SYGVKD. CDR3 DNA sequence: TGTGCCTCCTTTACCACCGACGGGAGTCTCTACAATGAGCAGTTCTTC. It translates to CASFTTDGSLYNEQFF.

The CDR3 region has the DNA TGTGCCAGCAGCCCCAGCACAGATACGCAGTATTTT. It translates to CASSPSTDTQYF. The chain has TRBV27 and TRBJ2-3; D not resolved. CDR1 and CDR2 (germline): MNHEY, SMNVEV (reference sequence). Trimming pared 6 bases from V and 0 bases from J, leaving 4 bases between. This CDR3 has 12 residues.

The genes are TRBV6-6 and TRBJ1-5, with unresolved D. V lost 0 bases to trimming and J lost 6 bases, with 12 bases between them. The CDR3 totals 15 residues. Germline lookup yields CDR1 MNHNY and CDR2 SVGAGI (reference sequence). This CDR3 is CASSYSSGQGQPQHF. The CDR3 nucleotides read TGTGCCAGCAGTTACTCGAGTGGTCAAGGTCAGCCCCAGCATTTT.

The V gene is TRBV19, the J gene TRBJ1-6; D is unresolved. CDR1 and CDR2 from the germline V gene are LNHDA and SQIVND (reference sequence). CDR3 length: 17 residues. Trimming took 0 bases from V and 3 from J, leaving 12 bases between them. CDR3 protein: CASSIDPRRDYNSPLHF. The CDR3 DNA reads TGTGCCAGTAGTATAGACCCCCGCAGAGACTATAATTCACCCCTCCACTTT.

This chain uses TRBV5-5 with TRBJ2-7, with 9 bases identical to TRBD1. Germline assignment: CDR1 SGHKS and CDR2 YYEKEE (reference sequence). Losses at the gene ends were 4 bases for V and 3 bases for J; bases not matched to a gene: 8. CDR3 length: 15 amino acids. The CDR3 spells CASSLSGTGNYEQYF. CDR3 DNA sequence: TGTGCCAGCAGCCTATCCGGGACAGGGAACTACGAGCAGTACTTC. The full variable domain, completed using reference TRBV5-5 and TRBJ2-7, is DAGVTQSPTHLIKTRGQQVTLRCSPISGHKSVSWYQQVLGQGPQFIFQYYEKEERGRGNFPDRFSARQFPNYSSELNVNALLLGDSALYLCASSLSGTGNYEQYFGPGTRLTVT.

The rearrangement links TRBV19 to TRBJ1-5; the D gene is possibly TRBD1 (5 bases). V lost 2 bases to trimming and J lost 5 bases, with 13 bases between them. CDR3 length equals 15 residues. In germline, CDR1 is LNHDA, CDR2 SQIVND (reference sequence). CDR3 sequence: CASSISVGTHQPQHF. Here the CDR3 DNA reads TGTGCCAGTAGTATATCGGTGGGGACCCATCAGCCCCAGCATTTT.

This clone was seen only once. The chain combines TRBV7-8 with TRBJ1-2, with a possible D match to TRBD1 (6 bases). Germline V CDR1 and CDR2: SGHVS, FQNEAQ. Trimming left V 5 bases short and J 1 base short, with 17 bases between. The CDR3 has 16 residues. CDR3 amino acids: CASSPRGGARNYGYTF. In DNA form, the CDR3 reads TGTGCCAGCAGCCCGAGGGGGGGGGCCCGTAACTATGGCTACACCTTC.

This chain uses TRBV4-3 with TRBJ2-5; D remains ambiguous. The J call is uncertain, as TRBJ2-7 better fits the DNA end. Germline V gene data show CDR1 as LGHNA and CDR2 as YSLEER. This CDR3 comprises 14 residues. CDR3 bases: TGCGCCAGCAGCCAAGGGACGGTTTCCTACGAGCAGTACTTC. It yields the protein CASSQGTVSYEQYF.

A few counts support this clone. The chain employs TRBV19 and TRBJ1-5; no firm D call. Trimming took 1 base from V and 6 from J, leaving 10 bases between them. Germline CDR1 is LNHDA and CDR2 is SQIVND (reference sequence). This CDR3 comprises 14 residues. CDR3 in DNA: TGTGCCAGTAGTATAGTGTCAGCTACTCAGCCCCAGCATTTT. This gives the protein CASSIVSATQPQHF.

The chain couples TRBV5-5 to TRBJ2-7, with D unresolved. V was shortened by 6 bases and J by 1 base, with 17 bases between the two germline ends. The CDR3 spans 15 residues. Germline V gene sequence: CDR1 SGHKS, CDR2 YYEKEE (reference sequence). The CDR3 nucleotides read TGTGCCAGCACCCATGGTCCGGCTGGTTCCTACGAGCAGTACTTC. Translating it yields CASTHGPAGSYEQYF.

The chain couples TRBV2 to TRBJ2-7, with D possibly being TRBD1 (5 bases). The CDR3 is 17 residues long. Per the germline V gene, CDR1 is SNHLY and CDR2 is FYNNEI. Trimming cost V 6 bases and J 3 bases, with 24 bases left between them. CDR3 amino acids: CASRLQVPTVRRYEQYF. For the CDR3, the DNA is TGTGCCAGCAGACTACAGGTCCCGACAGTCCGTCGCTACGAGCAGTACTTC.

This chain connects TRBV6-5 to TRBJ1-2; D gene uncertain. This CDR3 region has 9 residues. Germline CDR1 MNHEY, CDR2 SVGAGI. The CDR3 bases are TGTGCAGGCGGGGTTGGCTACACCTTC. Its protein product is CAGGVGYTF.

V usage is TRBV27 and J usage is TRBJ2-6; the D is unclear. Germline CDR1 is MNHEY and CDR2 is SMNVEV (reference sequence). V lost 6 bases and J lost 1, with 7 bases in between. The CDR3 covers 14 residues. CDR3 nucleotide sequence: TGTGCCAGCAGCCGACAATCTGGGGCCAACGTCCTGACTTTC. Its translation: CASSRQSGANVLTF.

The chain uses TRBV2 and TRBJ1-2, with D hard to call. The CDR3 consists of 13 residues. CDR1 SNHLY and CDR2 FYNNEI come from the germline V gene. V was shortened by 8 bases and J by 7 bases, with 17 bases between the two germline ends. The CDR3 region is CASAPADSRGYTF. The DNA of the CDR3 is TGTGCCAGCGCGCCGGCAGATTCCCGTGGCTACACCTTC.